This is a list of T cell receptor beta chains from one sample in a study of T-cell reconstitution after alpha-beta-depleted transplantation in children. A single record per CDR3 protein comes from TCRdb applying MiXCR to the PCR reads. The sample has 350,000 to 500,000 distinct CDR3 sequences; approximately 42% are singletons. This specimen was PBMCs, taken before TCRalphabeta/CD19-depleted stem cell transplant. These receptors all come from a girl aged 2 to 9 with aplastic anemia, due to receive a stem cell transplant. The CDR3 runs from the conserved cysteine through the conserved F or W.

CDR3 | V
CSASGLYNEQFF | TRBV20-1
CASSLGETANTEAFF | TRBV7-9
CASSIDRGLGTEAFF | TRBV19
CATTAGDNQPQHF | TRBV15
CASSFVGTGNTGELFF | TRBV7-2
CSARSGGAKDTQYF | TRBV20-1
CASSLFEGPGTNTEAFF | TRBV5-1
CASSLAGTGPLKQYF | TRBV18
CASSYSGGSDGNTIYF | TRBV6-5
CSARDQRENTEAFF | TRBV20-1
CASSRGMGGDNQPQHF | TRBV7-9
CASSSGLQETQYF | TRBV7-3
CASSDGLAGRTGELFF | TRBV7-9
CASSQTSGRANEQFF | TRBV7-9
CASSLGFGTGYNEQFF | TRBV5-1
CASSPHVGGGSPLHF | TRBV18
CSAPRLDRAGNEQFF | TRBV20-1
CASSQGHRGGLARPLHF | TRBV4-2
CASSYTGLAGNTGELFF | TRBV6-5
CASSHLGEQYF | TRBV11-3
CASSQPGRTTDTQYF | TRBV4-1
CASSQAIPGQGSYEQYF | TRBV4-2
CASSPGLAHNEQFF | TRBV12-3/TRBV12-4
CASSPVGPFGELFF | TRBV27
CSARDSGTKLYNEQFF | TRBV20-1
CASSSLRTGGTDTQYF | TRBV5-1